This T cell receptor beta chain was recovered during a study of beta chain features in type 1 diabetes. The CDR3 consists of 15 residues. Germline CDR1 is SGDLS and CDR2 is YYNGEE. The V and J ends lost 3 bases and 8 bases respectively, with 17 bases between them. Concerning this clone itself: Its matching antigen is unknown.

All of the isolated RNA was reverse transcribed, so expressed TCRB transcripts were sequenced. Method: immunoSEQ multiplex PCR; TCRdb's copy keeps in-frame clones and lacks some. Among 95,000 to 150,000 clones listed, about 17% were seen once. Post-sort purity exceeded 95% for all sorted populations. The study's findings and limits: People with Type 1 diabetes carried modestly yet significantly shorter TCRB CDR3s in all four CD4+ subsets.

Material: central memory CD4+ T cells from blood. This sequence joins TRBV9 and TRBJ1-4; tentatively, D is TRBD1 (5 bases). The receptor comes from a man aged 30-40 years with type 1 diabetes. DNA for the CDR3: TGTGCCAGCAGCGAGGGGAACAGCCGGGTGGAAAAACTGTTTTTT. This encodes CASSEGNSRVEKLFF. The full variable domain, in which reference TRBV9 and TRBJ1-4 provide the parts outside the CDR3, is DSGVTQTPKHLITATGQRVTLRCSPRSGDLSVYWYQQSLDQGLQFLIQYYNGEERAKGNILERFSAQQFPDLHSELNLSSLELGDSALYFCASSEGNSRVEKLFFGSGTQLSVL.